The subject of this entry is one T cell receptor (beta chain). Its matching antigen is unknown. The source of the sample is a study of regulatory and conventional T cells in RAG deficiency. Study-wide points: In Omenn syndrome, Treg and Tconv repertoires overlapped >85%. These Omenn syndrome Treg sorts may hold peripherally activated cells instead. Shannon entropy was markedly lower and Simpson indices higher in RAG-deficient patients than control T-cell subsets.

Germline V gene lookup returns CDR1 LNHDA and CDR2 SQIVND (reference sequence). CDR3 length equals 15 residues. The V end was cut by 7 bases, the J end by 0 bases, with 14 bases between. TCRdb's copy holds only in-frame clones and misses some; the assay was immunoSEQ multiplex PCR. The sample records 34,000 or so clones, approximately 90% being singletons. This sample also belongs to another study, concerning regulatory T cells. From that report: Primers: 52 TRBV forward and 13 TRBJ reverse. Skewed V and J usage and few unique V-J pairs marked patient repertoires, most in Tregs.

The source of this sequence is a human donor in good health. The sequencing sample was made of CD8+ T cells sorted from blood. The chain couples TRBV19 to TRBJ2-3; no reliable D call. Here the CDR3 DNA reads TGTGCCAGTAAACCCCTTTCTACTAGCACAGATACGCAGTATTTT. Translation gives CASKPLSTSTDTQYF.